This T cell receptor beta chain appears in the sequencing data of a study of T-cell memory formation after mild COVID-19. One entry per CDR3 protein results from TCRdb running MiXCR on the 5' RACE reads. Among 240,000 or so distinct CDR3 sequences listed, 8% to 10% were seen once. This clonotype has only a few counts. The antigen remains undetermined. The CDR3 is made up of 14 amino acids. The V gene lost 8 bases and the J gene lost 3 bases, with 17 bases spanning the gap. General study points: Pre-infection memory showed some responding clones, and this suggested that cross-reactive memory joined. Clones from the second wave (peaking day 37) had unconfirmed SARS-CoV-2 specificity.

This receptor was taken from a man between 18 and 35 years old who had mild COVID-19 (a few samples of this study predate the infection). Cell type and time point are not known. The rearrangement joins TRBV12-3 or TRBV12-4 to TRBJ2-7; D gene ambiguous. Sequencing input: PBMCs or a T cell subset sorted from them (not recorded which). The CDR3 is CASSSPGGNYEQYF. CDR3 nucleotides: TGTGCCAGCTCCTCCCCAGGCGGCAACTACGAGCAGTACTTC.